The next 3 T cell receptor beta chains were all read from a single sample in a study of cytomegalovirus exposure and HLA in healthy donors. A multiplex PCR was run with 60 Vbeta primers and 13 Jbeta primers. Produced via immunoSEQ multiplex PCR; TCRdb's table is partial and in-frame only. This table has around 110,000 clones, over 60% appearing once. Sequenced sample: PBMCs. These receptors were taken from a young man in good health and CMV-seronegative.

This clone has a single count. The rearrangement uses TRBV5-5 and TRBJ1-2, with 8 bases that match TRBD1. Germline values: CDR1 SGHKS, CDR2 YYEKEE (reference sequence). The CDR3 sequence is 19 residues long. Unmatched junction bases numbered 17, after V lost 3 bases and J lost 1 base. CDR3 sequence: CASSSSVWDRRYLNYGYTF. The CDR3 region has the DNA TGTGCCAGCAGCTCGTCGGTCTGGGACAGGCGATACCTTAACTATGGCTACACCTTC.

This clone has a handful of counts. The V gene is TRBV5-1, the J gene TRBJ2-5; TRBD1 agrees at 9 bases. The CDR3 runs to 16 residues. V shed 5 bases and J 5 bases; nucleotides not matched to a gene: 13. Germline V CDR1 and CDR2: SGHRS, YFSETQ. DNA of the CDR3: TGCGCCAGCAGGACACGCGGGGACAGGGCTTGCGAGACCCAGTACTTC. Translation: CASRTRGDRACETQYF.

This clone came up a few times. A junction end diverges from the germline sequence, so it may reflect a read error. The gene calls are TRBV7-9 and TRBJ1-1, with unresolved D. The CDR3 length is 14 residues. The germline gives CDR1 SEHNR, CDR2 FQNEAQ (reference sequence). The CDR3 nucleotides are TGTTCCAGCAGCTTAGTGGTTTTCGGGACTGAAGCTTTCTTT. Translating gives CSSSLVVFGTEAFF.